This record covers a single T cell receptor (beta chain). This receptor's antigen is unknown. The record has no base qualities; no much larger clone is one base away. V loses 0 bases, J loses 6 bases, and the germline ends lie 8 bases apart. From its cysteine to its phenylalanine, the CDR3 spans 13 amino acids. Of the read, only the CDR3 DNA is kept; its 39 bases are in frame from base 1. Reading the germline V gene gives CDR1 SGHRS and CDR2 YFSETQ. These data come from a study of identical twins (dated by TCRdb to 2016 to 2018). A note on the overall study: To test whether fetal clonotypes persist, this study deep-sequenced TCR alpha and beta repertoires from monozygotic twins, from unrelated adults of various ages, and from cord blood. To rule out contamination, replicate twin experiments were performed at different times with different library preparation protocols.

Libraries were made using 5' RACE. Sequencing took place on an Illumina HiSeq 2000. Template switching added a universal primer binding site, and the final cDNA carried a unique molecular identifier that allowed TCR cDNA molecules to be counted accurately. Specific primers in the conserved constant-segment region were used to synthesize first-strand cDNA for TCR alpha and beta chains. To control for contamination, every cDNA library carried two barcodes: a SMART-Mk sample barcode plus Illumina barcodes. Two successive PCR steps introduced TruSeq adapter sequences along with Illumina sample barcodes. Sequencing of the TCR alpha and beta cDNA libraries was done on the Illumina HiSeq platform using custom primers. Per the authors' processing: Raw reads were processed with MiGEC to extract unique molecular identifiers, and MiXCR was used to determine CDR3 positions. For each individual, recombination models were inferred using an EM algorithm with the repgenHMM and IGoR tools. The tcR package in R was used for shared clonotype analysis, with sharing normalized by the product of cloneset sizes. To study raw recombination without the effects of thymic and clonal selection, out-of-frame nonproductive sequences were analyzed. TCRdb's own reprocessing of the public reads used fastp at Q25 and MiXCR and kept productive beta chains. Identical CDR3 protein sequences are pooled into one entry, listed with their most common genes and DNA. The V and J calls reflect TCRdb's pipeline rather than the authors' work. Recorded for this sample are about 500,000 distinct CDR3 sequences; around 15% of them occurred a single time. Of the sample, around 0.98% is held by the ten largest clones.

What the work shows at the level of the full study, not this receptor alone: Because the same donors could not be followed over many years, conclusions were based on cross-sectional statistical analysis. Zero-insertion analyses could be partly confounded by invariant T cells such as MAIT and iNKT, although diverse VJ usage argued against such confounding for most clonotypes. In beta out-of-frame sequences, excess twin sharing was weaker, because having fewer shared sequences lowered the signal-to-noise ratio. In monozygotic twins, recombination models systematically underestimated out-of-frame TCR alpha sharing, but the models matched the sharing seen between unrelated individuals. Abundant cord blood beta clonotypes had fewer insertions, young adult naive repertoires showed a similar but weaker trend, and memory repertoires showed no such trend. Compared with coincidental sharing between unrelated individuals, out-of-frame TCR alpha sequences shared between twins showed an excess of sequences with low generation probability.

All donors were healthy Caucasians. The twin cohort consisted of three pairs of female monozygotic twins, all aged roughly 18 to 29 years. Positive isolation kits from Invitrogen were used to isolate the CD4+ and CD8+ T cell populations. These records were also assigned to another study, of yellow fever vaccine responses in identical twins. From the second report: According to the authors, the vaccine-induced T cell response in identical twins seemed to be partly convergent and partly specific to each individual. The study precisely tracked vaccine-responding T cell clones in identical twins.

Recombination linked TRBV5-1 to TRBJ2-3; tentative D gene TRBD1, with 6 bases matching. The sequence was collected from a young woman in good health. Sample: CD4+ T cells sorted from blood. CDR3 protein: CASSLGDRDTQYF. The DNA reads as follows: TGCGCCAGCAGCTTGGGCGACAGGGATACGCAGTATTTT.